This TCR beta chain was sequenced for a study of cytomegalovirus exposure and HLA in healthy donors (dated by TCRdb to 2017 to 2019). With respect to the entire study: According to an earlier analysis of a few hundred of the donors, about 170 million T cells yielded some 120 million unique TCR beta sequences and less than 300 Gb of sequence data. Approximately 300 gigabases of sequencing data and tens of millions of unique TCR sequences were included in an early release covering about 700 HLA-typed donors. Of the roughly 400 genotyped donors, 81% were placed in the genetic ancestry cluster associated with self-reported Caucasian donors. The study aimed to test whether cataloging public T cell receptors could reveal signatures of past pathogen exposure. The study used immunosequencing to profile the T cell repertoires of some 600 subjects and linked those repertoires to cytomegalovirus serostatus. Along with the approximately 670-subject first cohort, a separate validation cohort of 120 different subjects was used. High-throughput TCR immunosequencing, statistical association of individual TCRs with disease status, and machine learning were combined to predict cytomegalovirus infection status. A later analysis re-analyzed previously published TCR beta repertoires from approximately 670 donors and added high-resolution HLA genotyping to study TCR occurrence patterns. In the later analysis, no new phenotypic data were used to find candidate immune exposures; instead, reliance was placed on TCR beta sequences and their occurrence across donors. In an earlier analysis of roughly 540 of the donors, high-throughput TCR beta sequencing was used to judge whether each TCR beta V gene segment behaved as functional or pseudogenic. Donor age, sex, ethnicity and CMV serostatus were compiled alongside the repertoire data. In a later genetic analysis, genome-wide SNP genotypes for about 65% of the 666 donors were used, and that subset was treated as a discovery cohort. All discovery cohort repertoires had been generated on a single sequencing platform. HLA typing covered class I and class II loci at four-digit resolution. Typing coverage differed by locus: A, B, C, DRB1 and DQB1 were typed in roughly 620-630 donors, DQA1 in approximately 520, DPA1 in some 600, and DPB1 in just under 490. Several DR-DQ haplotypes were handled as single units for association and clustering because linkage in the cohort was strong. Among roughly 400 genotyped donors of the cohort, an average of roughly 240,000 unique TCR beta nucleotide sequences were sequenced per donor, roughly 20% of them non-productive. Results the study describes overall, beyond this receptor: Only TCR beta chains were sequenced in this cohort, and the absence of alpha or paired-chain data limited detectable features. A further reported finding was that TCR beta sequences accurately predicted the HLA-A and HLA-B alleles for most subjects in the first cohort. Broadly in line with IMGT annotations, most TCR beta V segments showed up in productive rearrangements about 90% or about 30% of the time in an earlier analysis of roughly 590 of the donors. A later genetic analysis reported fewer N-insertions in productive TCRs among donors in an Asian-associated ancestry cluster than the roughly 700-donor mean. Most CMV-associated TCR beta chains appeared to be HLA-restricted in a later analysis, and the HLA associations seemed to be driven largely by CMV exposure. In a later analysis, HLA-associated TCR beta chains were found to be more clonally expanded and to have lower generation probabilities than equally common non-associated chains. Specific HLA alleles were associated with roughly 17,000 TCR beta sequences at a false discovery rate of 0.05 in a later analysis. The classifier was reported to diagnose cytomegalovirus status with high specificity and sensitivity in both the original cohort and the validation cohort. Approximately 18 rarely observed V segments, including chromosome 9 orphons, were excluded from the earlier analysis of almost 600 of the donors because counts were too low. The study listed 150 to 200 TCR beta chains as associated with cytomegalovirus. The authors suggested that the approach could potentially be generalized to other disease states and immunological phenotypes. Assigning TCR associations to individual alleles was difficult when HLA alleles, especially DR and DQ, strongly co-occurred. Some IMGT-functional V segments, including TRBV6-2 and TRBV6-3, could not be distinguished by the 87-base-pair reads and were therefore excluded. In a later genetic analysis, a missense DCLRE1C variant was associated with V-gene and J-gene trimming of TCR beta chains, and the association was replicated in an independent cohort. While some public TCRs were present in many individuals, most TCR sequences turned up only very rarely across donors. HLA typing was unavailable for some donors at each locus, so association tests used only the typed subset. Linkage disequilibrium might explain the correlated functional status among segregating V segments, but an unknown experimental factor could not be ruled out. Sequencing depth was assumed to be roughly uniform across donors in the presence/absence analyses, though that assumption may not hold. In a later analysis, the rate of TCR association differed among HLA loci, with DRB1 alleles having the most associated TCRs and HLA-C alleles having the fewest. In vitro tests confirmed that a few of the cytomegalovirus-associated TCR beta chains recognize cytomegalovirus antigens. The only immune exposure information available for the cohort was CMV serostatus. A later analysis reported that several top co-occurrence clusters appeared linked to parvovirus B19, influenza, CMV and Epstein-Barr virus. A cluster of highly shared sequence variants was judged likely to represent a technical artifact of the sequencing pipeline.

The CDR3 covers 14 residues, taking in both the cysteine and the phenylalanine. The entry retains the CDR3 DNA only, 42 bases that are in frame from base 1. The germline V gene encodes CDR1 GTSNPN and CDR2 SVGIG (reference sequence). V ends up 5 bases short and J 4 bases short, with an unmatched junction base count of 7. In regard to this clone: Its antigen is still unknown.

The library was generated by the immunoSEQ multiplex PCR assay. For the multiplex PCR, a mixture combining 60 forward primers for TCR Vbeta segments and 13 reverse primers for TCR Jbeta segments was used. The CDR3 region of rearranged TCR beta genes was amplified from genomic DNA with a multiplex PCR assay. On the Illumina HiSeq System, the amplified TCR beta libraries were sequenced as 87-base-pair reads. Per the original workflow: Across the 500 to 850 repertoires, a later analysis counted roughly 77 million unique TCR beta chains, 8.5 million to 12 million of which were shared by at least two donors. A nearest-neighbor algorithm error-corrected the raw reads and collapsed the reads into unique sequences, merging closely related sequences to remove PCR and sequencing errors. To assign V, D and J gene segments, CDR3 sequences were aligned to IMGT reference sequences. For a sequence to be retained, a match of at least six nucleotides to both a V gene segment and a J gene segment was required. A rearrangement counted as productive if the CDR3 had no stop codons and remained in frame with V and J, and every other rearrangement counted as non-productive. Following IMGT convention, CDR3 was defined as the stretch from the second conserved V-encoded cysteine to the conserved J-encoded phenylalanine. The earlier analysis of 500 to 650 of the donors excluded any sequence lacking an unambiguous match to a single V gene segment. An earlier analysis of 500 to 700 of the donors classified V segments as functional when productive rearrangements were above 56.7% and as segregating when the standard deviation between donors was above 5%. A statistical classification framework was developed to diagnose cytomegalovirus status using the catalog of TCR beta chain sequences. In a later analysis, TCR nucleotide sequences were compared against IMGT/GENE-DB human TR gene sequences so that V and J genes could be assigned. The TCRdist pipeline was used in a later analysis to assign CDR3 sequences and most-parsimonious VDJ recombination scenarios. In a later analysis, each TCR beta chain was defined by its CDR3 amino acid sequence together with its V-gene family, and reads lacking a unique V-gene family were excluded. To address suspected cross-contamination and a sequencing artifact, a later analysis removed around 600 highly shared, low-generation-probability nucleotide sequences. In a later analysis, a clonal expansion index for each public chain was calculated from normalized within-repertoire ranks of inferred template counts. A later analysis computed generation probabilities with a VDJ recombination model fitted to out-of-frame rearrangements, and checked the results against IGoR. In a later analysis, hypergeometric tests were used to score TCR-TCR, TCR-HLA and TCR-CMV co-occurrence, with a repertoire-size bias correction applied to TCR pairs. A later analysis estimated false discovery rates by permuting HLA or CMV assignments 20 times. In a later analysis, co-occurring TCRs were grouped with DBSCAN, and TCRdist sequence similarity was added when clustering was performed within HLA-allele-positive subsets. Repertoires with fewer than 30,000 or more than 120,000 public chains, plus five repertoires with anomalous nucleotide sharing, were excluded from co-occurrence clustering. TCRdb holds this immuneACCESS table with in-frame rearrangements only. Some clones are missing; in checked studies, unresolved V genes explain under half, and the rest has no known cause. That table furnishes V, J and clone size, whereas the DNA furnished D and trimming. For this sample, the table gives 56,000 or so clones. 25% to 30% of the sample comes from the top ten.

The cohort was made up of under 800 healthy bone marrow donors. All cohort members were sampled while nominally healthy, although unrecorded immune exposures were likely present. The donor tested CMV seropositive, placing the donor among the 289 seropositive members of the cohort. Each donor provided a peripheral blood sample, and peripheral blood mononuclear cells were used for TCR beta sequencing. The Qiagen DNeasy Blood Extraction Kit was used to extract genomic DNA from the blood cell samples. The TCR originated in a middle-aged man in good health and CMV-seropositive. The sample comprised PBMCs. This chain is built from TRBV30 and TRBJ2-5; TRBD2 agrees with 10 junctional bases. The nucleotide sequence reads TGTGCCTGGGGGAGCGGGGGGGCTTTAGAGACCCAGTACTTC. Its translation is CAWGSGGALETQYF.